This TCR beta chain was obtained from a study of post-analysis software for immune sequencing data. Study-level information: Disease trajectories encompassed relapsing-remitting, secondary progressive and progressive-relapsing multiple sclerosis. Broader study findings: For normalized Chao1 diversity, multiple sclerosis patients scored significantly lower than controls did. Relative to controls, patients had about 5 TRBV segments at higher frequency, with TRBV5-6, TRBV5-1 and TRBV20-1 among these.

Presence of unique molecular identifiers characterized the TCR beta cDNA libraries. Yield was some 540,000 cDNA molecules from roughly 0.93 to 9.6 million T cells. TCRdb independently ran MiXCR on the PCR reads; one entry per CDR3 protein. The table shows 750,000 to 950,000 distinct CDR3 sequences, with under 70% occurring only once. CDR3 length equals 11 residues. Between the trimmed V and J ends, which lost 5 bases and 8 bases, there was a span of 12 bases. Germline values: CDR1 DFQATT, CDR2 SNEGSKA (reference sequence). Concerning this clonotype itself: What it recognizes is unknown.

The sequencing sample was made of blood. The clonotype comes from a girl under 18 with multiple sclerosis. The V gene is TRBV20-1, the J gene TRBJ1-2; no reliable D call. CDR3: CSAGAVEGYTF. The CDR3 coding sequence is TGCAGTGCTGGAGCGGTAGAAGGCTACACCTTC.